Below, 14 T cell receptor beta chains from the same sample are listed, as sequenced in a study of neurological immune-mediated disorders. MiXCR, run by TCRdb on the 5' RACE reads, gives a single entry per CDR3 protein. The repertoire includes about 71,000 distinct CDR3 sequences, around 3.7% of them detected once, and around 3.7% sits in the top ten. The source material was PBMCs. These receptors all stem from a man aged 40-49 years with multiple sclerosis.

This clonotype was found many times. CDR3 sequence: CASSEGTSTDTQYF. The CDR3 region has the DNA TGCGCCAGCAGTGAAGGGACTAGTACAGATACGCAGTATTTT. The V and J genes are TRBV10-1 and TRBJ2-3; 8 bases line up with TRBD2. The germline gives CDR1 WNHNN, CDR2 SYGVQD (reference sequence). The CDR3 is 14 residues long. The trim removed 3 bases at V and 3 bases at J, leaving 2 bases unmatched.

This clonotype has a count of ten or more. The CDR3 sequence: CSAMEVMNTEAFF. CDR3 in DNA: TGCAGTGCCATGGAAGTGATGAACACTGAAGCTTTCTTT. The J gene is TRBJ1-1, the V gene TRBV20-1; D unclear. There are 13 residues in the CDR3. Germline V gene sequence: CDR1 DFQATT, CDR2 SNEGSKA (reference sequence). Trimming took 6 bases from V and 0 from J, leaving 11 bases between them.

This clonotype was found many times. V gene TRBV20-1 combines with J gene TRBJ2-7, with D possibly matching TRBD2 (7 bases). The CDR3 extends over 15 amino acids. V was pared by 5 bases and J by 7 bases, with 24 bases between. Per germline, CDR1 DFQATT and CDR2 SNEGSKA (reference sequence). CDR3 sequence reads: CSARRGGGLQVEQYF. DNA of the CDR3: TGCAGTGCTCGGCGCGGGGGCGGGCTTCAGGTGGAGCAGTACTTC.

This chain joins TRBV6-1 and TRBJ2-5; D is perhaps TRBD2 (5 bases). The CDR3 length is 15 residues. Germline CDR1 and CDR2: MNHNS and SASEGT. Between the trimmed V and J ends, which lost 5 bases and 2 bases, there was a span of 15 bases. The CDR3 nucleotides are TGTGCCAGCAGTTGGGAGCGGAACCTACAAGAGACCCAGTACTTC. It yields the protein CASSWERNLQETQYF.

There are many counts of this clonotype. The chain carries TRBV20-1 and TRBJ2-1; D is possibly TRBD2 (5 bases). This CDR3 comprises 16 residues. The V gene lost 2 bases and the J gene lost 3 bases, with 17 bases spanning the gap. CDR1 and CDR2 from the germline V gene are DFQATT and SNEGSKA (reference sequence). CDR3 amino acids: CSARRPRTPYYNEQFF. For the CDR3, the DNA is TGCAGTGCTAGAAGACCTCGGACTCCTTACTACAATGAGCAGTTCTTC.

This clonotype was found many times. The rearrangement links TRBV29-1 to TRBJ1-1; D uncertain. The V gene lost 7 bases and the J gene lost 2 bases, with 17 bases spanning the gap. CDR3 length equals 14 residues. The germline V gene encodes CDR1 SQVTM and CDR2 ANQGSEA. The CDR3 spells CSADTRNQNTEAFF. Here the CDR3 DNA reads TGCAGCGCTGATACAAGGAATCAAAACACTGAAGCTTTCTTT.

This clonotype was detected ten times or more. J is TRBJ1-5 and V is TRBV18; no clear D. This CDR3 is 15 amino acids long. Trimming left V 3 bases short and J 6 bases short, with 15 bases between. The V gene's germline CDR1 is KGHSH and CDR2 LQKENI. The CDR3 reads CASSPTNSFGQPQHF. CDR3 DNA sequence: TGTGCCAGCTCACCTACGAATAGTTTTGGTCAGCCCCAGCATTTT.

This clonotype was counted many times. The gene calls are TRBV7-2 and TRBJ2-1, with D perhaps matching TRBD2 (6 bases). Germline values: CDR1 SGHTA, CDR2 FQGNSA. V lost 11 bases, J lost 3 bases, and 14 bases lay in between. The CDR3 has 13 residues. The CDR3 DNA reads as TGTGCCGTCGGAGGGCGGGGCTACAATGAGCAGTTCTTC. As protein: CAVGGRGYNEQFF.

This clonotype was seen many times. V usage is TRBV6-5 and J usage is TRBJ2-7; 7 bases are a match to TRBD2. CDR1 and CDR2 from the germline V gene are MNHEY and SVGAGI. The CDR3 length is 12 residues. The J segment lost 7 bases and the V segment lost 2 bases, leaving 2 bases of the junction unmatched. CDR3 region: CASSYLGREQYF. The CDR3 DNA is TGTGCCAGCAGTTACCTCGGGAGGGAGCAGTACTTC.

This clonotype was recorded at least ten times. As DNA, the CDR3 is TGTGCCAGCAGCTTGGTATGGGGTGGAACCGGGGAGCTGTTTTTT. Protein sequence: CASSLVWGGTGELFF. The chain combines TRBV5-8 with TRBJ2-2, with D hard to call. V gave up 0 bases and J gave up 5 bases, with 11 bases separating them. Germline V CDR1 and CDR2: SGHTS, YDEGEE. The CDR3 consists of 15 residues.

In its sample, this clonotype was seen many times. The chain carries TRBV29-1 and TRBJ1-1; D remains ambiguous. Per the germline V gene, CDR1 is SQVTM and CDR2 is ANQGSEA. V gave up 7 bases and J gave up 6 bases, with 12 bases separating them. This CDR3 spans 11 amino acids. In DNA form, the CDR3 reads TGCAGCGGTGGATCGAGCGCTGAAGCTTTCTTT. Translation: CSGGSSAEAFF. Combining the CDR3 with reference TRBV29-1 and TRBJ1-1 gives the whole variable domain SAVISQKPSRDICQRGTSLTIQCQVDSQVTMMFWYRQQPGQSLTLIATANQGSEATYESGFVIDKFPISRPNLTFSTLTVSNMSPEDSSIYLCSGGSSAEAFFGQGTRLTVV.

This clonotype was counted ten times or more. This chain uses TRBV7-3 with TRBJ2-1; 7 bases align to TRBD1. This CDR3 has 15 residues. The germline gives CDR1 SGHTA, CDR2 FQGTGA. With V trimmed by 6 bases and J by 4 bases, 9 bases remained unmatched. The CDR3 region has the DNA TGTGCCAGCAGTAAAACGGGACAGTCTTACAATGAGCAGTTCTTC. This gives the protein CASSKTGQSYNEQFF.

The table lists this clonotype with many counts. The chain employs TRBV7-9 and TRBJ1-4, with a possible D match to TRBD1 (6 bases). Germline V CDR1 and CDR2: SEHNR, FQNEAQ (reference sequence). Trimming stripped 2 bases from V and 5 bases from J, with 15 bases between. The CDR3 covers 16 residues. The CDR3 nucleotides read TGTGCCAGCAGCTTAAAAAGGGGGGCACTCAATGAAAAACTGTTTTTT. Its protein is CASSLKRGALNEKLFF.

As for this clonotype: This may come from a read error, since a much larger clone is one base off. As DNA, the CDR3 is TGCAGTGCTAGACGTGCAGCGTACAATCAGCACCAGCATTTT. It is translated as CSARRAAYNQHQHF. This chain uses TRBV20-1 with TRBJ1-5; no definite D call. Germline V lookup: CDR1 DFQATT, CDR2 SNEGSKA (reference sequence). The CDR3 is made up of 14 amino acids.